The clone carrying this T cell receptor (beta chain) has a count of ten or more. The antigen is not known. This record comes from a study of T cells in Graves' hyperthyroidism and ophthalmopathy. Study-level background: Peripheral blood was obtained at initial diagnosis, preceding any treatment. Study findings and constraints: Ophthalmopathy, which appeared later, was predicted by the model a median around 6 months before onset.

V was cut by 6 bases and J by 7 bases, with 18 bases left in between. Germline CDR1 and CDR2: DFQATT and SNEGSKA (reference sequence). This CDR3 spans 13 amino acids. Amplified TCR beta CDR3 regions derived from RNA transcripts. Researchers ran a first-round RT-PCR on the TCR CDR3 using the HTBI primer set. TCRdb re-called the multiplex PCR reads through MiXCR, storing one row per CDR3 protein. Here the sample spans about 640,000 distinct CDR3 sequences, about 14% being singletons. A patient was excluded if there was uncontrolled infection, other autoimmune disease, pregnancy or lactation. This sample holds PBMCs from approximately 10 ml fresh peripheral blood.

The sequence was collected from a woman between 45 and 60 years old with Graves' ophthalmopathy. The rearrangement uses TRBV20-1 and TRBJ2-5, with D perhaps TRBD2 (5 bases). Sequenced input: blood. In nucleotides, the CDR3 is TGCAGTGCCAATCCCCACGATCGGGGGACCCAGTACTTC. Protein: CSANPHDRGTQYF.